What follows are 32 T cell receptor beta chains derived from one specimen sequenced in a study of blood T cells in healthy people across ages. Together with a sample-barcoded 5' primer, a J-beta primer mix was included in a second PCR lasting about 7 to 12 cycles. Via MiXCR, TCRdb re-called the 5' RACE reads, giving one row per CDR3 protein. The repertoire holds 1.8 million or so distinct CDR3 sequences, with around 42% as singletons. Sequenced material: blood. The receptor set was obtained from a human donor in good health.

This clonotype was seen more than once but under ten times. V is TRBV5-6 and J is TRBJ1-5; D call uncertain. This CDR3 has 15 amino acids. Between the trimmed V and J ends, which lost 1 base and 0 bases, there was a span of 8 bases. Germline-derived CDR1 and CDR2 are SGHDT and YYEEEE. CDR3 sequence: CASSLFGYSNQPQHF. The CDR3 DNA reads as TGTGCCAGCAGCTTGTTTGGGTATAGCAATCAGCCCCAGCATTTT.

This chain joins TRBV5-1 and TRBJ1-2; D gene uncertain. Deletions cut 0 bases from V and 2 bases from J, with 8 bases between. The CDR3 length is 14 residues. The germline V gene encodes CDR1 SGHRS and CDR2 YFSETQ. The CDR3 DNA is TGCGCCAGCAGCTTGGAAACACTGAACTATGGCTACACCTTC. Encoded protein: CASSLETLNYGYTF.

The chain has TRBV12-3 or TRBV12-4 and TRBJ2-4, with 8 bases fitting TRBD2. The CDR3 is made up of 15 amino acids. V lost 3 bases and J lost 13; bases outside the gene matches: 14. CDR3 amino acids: CASSFPAGGLYGQYF. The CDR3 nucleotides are TGTGCCAGCAGTTTCCCCGCGGGGGGACTCTACGGGCAGTACTTC.

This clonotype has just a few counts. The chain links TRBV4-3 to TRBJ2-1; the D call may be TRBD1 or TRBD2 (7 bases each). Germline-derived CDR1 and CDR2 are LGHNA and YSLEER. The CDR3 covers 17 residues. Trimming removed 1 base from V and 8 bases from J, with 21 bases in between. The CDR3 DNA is TGCGCCAGCAGCCAAGTGTACGCGGGGCCAGGGGGGGATGAGCAGTTCTTC. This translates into CASSQVYAGPGGDEQFF.

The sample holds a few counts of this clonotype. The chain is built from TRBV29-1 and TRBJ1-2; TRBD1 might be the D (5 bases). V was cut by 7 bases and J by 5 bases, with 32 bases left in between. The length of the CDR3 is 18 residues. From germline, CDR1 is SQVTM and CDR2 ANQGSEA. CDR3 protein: CSAWGPTNGHGPNYGYTF. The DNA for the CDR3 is TGCAGCGCCTGGGGCCCCACAAATGGGCACGGGCCGAATTATGGCTACACCTTC.

The CDR3 loop is CASSLYGSGGDNEQFF. The CDR3 region has the DNA TGTGCCAGCAGTTTATATGGTAGCGGGGGGGACAATGAGCAGTTCTTC. J is TRBJ2-1 and V is TRBV27; TRBD2 agrees at 11 bases. The CDR3 runs to 16 residues. Germline V gives CDR1 MNHEY, CDR2 SMNVEV (reference sequence). The V and J ends lost 1 base and 5 bases, in that order; junction bases with no gene match: 4.

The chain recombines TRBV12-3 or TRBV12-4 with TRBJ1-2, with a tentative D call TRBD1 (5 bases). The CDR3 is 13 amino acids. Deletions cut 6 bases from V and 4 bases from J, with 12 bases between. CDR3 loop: CASREGTFYGYTF. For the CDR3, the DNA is TGTGCCAGCAGGGAGGGGACGTTCTATGGCTACACCTTC.

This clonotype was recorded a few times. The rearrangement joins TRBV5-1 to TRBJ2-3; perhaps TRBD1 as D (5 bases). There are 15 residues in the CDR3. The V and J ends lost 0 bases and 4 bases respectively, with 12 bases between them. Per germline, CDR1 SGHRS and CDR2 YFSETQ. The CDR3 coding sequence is TGCGCCAGCAGCTTGGGGCAGGGTACTTCAGATACGCAGTATTTT. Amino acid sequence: CASSLGQGTSDTQYF. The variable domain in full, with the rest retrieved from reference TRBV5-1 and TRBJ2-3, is KAGVTQTPRYLIKTRGQQVTLSCSPISGHRSVSWYQQTPGQGLQFLFEYFSETQRNKGNFPGRFSGRQFSNSRSEMNVSTLELGDSALYLCASSLGQGTSDTQYFGPGTRLTVL.

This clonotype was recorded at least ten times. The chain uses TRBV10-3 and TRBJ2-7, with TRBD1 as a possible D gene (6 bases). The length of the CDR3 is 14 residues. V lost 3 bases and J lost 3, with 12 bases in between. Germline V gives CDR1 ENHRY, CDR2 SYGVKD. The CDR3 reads CAISEARGDYEQYF. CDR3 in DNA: TGTGCCATCAGTGAAGCCAGGGGAGACTACGAGCAGTACTTC.

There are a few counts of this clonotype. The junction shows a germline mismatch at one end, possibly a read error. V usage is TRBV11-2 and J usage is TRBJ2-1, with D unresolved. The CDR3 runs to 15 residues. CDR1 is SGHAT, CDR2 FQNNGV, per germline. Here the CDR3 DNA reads TGTGCCAGCAGCTTAGGCCCAGGCTCCCACAATGAGCAGTTCTTC. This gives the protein CASSLGPGSHNEQFF.

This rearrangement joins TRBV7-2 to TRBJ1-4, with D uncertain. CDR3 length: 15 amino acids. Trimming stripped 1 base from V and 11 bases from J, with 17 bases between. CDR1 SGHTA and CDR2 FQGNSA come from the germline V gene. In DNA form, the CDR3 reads TGTGCCAGCAGCTTAGAAGGTACGCCGGAGCGGAAACTGTTTTTT. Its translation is CASSLEGTPERKLFF.

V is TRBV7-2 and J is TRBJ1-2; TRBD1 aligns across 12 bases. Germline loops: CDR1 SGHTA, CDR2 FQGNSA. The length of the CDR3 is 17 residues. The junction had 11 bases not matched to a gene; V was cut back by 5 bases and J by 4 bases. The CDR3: CASSPPGQGALGYGYTF. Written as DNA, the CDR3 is TGTGCCAGCAGCCCCCCGGGACAGGGGGCGCTGGGCTATGGCTACACCTTC.

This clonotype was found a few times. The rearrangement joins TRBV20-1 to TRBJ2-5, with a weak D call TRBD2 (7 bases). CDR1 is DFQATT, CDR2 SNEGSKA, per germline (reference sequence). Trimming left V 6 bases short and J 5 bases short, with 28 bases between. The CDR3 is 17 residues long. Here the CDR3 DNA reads TGCAGTGCACCGAACCGGCGGGGGCCCGGGGGTTGGGAGACCCAGTACTTC. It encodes CSAPNRRGPGGWETQYF.

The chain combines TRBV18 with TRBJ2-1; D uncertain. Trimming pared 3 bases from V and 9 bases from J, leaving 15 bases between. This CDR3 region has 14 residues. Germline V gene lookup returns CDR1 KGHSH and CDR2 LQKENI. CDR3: CASSPRAGPFEQFF. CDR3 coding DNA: TGTGCCAGCTCACCCCGGGCCGGGCCCTTTGAGCAGTTCTTC. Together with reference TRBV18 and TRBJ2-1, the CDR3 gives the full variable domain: NAGVMQNPRHLVRRRGQEARLRCSPMKGHSHVYWYRQLPEEGLKFMVYLQKENIIDESGMPKERFSAEFPKEGPSILRIQQVVRGDSAAYFCASSPRAGPFEQFFGPGTRLTVL.

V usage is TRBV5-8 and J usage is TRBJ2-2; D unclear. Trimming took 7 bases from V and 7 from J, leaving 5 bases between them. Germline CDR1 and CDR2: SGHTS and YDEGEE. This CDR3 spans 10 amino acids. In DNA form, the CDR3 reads TGTGCCAGCTTGGGCGGGGAGCTGTTTTTT. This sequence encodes CASLGGELFF.

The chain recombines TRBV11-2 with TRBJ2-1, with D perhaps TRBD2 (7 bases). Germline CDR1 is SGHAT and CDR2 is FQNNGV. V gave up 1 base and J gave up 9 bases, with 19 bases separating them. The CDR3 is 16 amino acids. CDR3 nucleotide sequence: TGTGCCAGCAGCTTAGCAGGTGGGGGGGCCTCCAGTGAGCAGTTCTTC. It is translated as CASSLAGGGASSEQFF.

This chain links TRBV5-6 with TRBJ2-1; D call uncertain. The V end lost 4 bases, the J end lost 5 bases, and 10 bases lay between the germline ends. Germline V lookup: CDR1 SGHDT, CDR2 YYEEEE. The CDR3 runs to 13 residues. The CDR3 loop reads CASSQATHNEQFF. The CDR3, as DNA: TGTGCCAGCAGCCAGGCAACCCACAATGAGCAGTTCTTC.

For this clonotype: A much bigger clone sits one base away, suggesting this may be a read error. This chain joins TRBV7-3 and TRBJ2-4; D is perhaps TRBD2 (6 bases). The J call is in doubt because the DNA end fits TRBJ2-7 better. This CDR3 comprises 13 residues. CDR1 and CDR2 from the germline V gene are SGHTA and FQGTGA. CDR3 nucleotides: TGTGTCAGCAGCTTCGGGGAGGCCTACGAGCAGTACTTC. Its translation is CVSSFGEAYEQYF.

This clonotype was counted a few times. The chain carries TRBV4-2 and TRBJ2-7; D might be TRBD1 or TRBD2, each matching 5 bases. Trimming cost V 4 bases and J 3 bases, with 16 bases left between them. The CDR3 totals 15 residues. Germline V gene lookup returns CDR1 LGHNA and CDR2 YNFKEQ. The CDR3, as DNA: TGTGCCAGCAGCCCTGGACTGTCAGGGAGCTACGAGCAGTACTTC. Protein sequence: CASSPGLSGSYEQYF.

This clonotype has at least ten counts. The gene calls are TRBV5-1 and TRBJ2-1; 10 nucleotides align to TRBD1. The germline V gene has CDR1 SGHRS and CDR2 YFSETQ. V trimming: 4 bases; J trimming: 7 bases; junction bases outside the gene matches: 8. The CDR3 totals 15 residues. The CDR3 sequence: CASSPGQGGGNEQFF. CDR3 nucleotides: TGCGCCAGCAGCCCCGGACAGGGGGGTGGTAATGAGCAGTTCTTC. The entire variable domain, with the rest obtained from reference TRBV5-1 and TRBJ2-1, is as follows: KAGVTQTPRYLIKTRGQQVTLSCSPISGHRSVSWYQQTPGQGLQFLFEYFSETQRNKGNFPGRFSGRQFSNSRSEMNVSTLELGDSALYLCASSPGQGGGNEQFFGPGTRLTVL.

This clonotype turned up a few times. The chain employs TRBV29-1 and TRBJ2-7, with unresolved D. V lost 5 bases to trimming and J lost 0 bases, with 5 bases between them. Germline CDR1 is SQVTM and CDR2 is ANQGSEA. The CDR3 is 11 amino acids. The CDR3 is CSVWYSYEQYF. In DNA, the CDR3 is TGCAGCGTTTGGTACTCCTACGAGCAGTACTTC.

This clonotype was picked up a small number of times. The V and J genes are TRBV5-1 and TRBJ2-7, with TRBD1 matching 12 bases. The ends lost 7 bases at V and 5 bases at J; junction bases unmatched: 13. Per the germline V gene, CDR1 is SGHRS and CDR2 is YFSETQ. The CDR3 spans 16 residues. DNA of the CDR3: TGCGCCAGCGGAGAACGTTCCGGGACAGGGGGCGACGAGCAGTACTTC. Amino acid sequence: CASGERSGTGGDEQYF.

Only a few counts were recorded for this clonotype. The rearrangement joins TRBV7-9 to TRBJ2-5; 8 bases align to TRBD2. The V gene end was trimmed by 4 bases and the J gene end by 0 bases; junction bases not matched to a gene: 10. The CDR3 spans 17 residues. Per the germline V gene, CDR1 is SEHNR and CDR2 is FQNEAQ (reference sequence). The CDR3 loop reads CASSSMDSGGNQETQYF. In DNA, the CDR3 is TGTGCCAGCAGCTCTATGGACAGCGGGGGCAACCAAGAGACCCAGTACTTC.

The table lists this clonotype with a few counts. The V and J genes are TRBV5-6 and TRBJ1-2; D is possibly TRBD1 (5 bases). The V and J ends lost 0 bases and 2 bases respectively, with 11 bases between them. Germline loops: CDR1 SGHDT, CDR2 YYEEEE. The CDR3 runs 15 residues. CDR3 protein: CASSLVGHNNYGYTF. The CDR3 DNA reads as TGTGCCAGCAGCTTGGTTGGACACAACAACTATGGCTACACCTTC.

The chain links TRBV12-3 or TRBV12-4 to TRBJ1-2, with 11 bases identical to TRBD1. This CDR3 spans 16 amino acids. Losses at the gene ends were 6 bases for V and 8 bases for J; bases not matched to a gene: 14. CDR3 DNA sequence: TGTGCCAGCAGGCCGACCGCCGGGACAGGGGGTAGGGGCTACACCTTC. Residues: CASRPTAGTGGRGYTF.

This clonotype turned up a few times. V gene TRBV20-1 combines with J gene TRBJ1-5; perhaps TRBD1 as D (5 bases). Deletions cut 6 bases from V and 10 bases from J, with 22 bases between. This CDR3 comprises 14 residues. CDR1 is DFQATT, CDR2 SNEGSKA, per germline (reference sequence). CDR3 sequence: CSATRGPLISPQHF. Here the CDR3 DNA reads TGCAGTGCGACAAGGGGACCCTTGATCAGCCCCCAGCATTTT.

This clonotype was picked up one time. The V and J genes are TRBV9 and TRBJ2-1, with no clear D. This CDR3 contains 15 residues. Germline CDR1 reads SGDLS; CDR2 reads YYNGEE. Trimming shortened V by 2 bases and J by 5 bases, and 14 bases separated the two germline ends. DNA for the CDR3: TGTGCCAGCAGCGTGAGGAGTGACCCGCACAATGAGCAGTTCTTC. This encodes CASSVRSDPHNEQFF.

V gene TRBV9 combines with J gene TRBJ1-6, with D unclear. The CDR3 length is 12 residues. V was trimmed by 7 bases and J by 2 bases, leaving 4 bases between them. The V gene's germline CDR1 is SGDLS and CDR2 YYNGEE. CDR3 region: CASGAYNSPLHF. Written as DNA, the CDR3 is TGTGCCAGCGGAGCCTATAATTCACCCCTCCACTTT.

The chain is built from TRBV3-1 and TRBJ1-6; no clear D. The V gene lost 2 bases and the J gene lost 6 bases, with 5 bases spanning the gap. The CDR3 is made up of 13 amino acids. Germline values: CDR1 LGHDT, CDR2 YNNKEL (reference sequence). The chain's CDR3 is CASSQQTNSPLHF. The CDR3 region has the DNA TGTGCCAGCAGCCAACAGACTAATTCACCCCTCCACTTT.

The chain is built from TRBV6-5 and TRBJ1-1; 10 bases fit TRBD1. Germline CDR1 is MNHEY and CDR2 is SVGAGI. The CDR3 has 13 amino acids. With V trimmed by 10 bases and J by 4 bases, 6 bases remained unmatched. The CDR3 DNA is TGTGCCACCGGGACAGGGGTAAGCACTGAAGCTTTCTTT. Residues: CATGTGVSTEAFF.

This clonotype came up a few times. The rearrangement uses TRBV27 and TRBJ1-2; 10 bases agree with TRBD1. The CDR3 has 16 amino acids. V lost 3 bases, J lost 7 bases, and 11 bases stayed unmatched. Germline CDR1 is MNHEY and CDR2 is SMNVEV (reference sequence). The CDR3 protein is CASSLLTGTGVRGYTF. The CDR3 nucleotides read TGTGCCAGCAGTTTGCTAACCGGGACAGGGGTTCGTGGCTACACCTTC.

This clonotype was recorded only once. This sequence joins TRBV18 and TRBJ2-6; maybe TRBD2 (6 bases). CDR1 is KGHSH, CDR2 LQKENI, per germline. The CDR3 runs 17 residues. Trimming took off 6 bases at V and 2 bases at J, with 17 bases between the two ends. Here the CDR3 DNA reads TGTGCCAGCTCCCTACCCAAGACGGGGGCTGGGGCCAACGTCCTGACTTTC. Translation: CASSLPKTGAGANVLTF.